The 20 T cell receptor beta chains presented below share a single source sample, sequenced in a study of blood T cell repertoires in COVID-19. TCRdb's table, derived via immunoSEQ multiplex PCR, lists solely in-frame clones and lacks some. The sample yields 200,000 to 300,000 clones, about 82% seen once. The specimen sequenced was peripheral blood. The receptor set was obtained from an older woman with active or convalescent COVID-19.

As DNA, the CDR3 is TGTGCCAGCAGCTTCCACAGGGGGTACAACTATGGCTACACCTTC. The encoded protein is CASSFHRGYNYGYTF. J is TRBJ1-2 and V is TRBV5-4; 8 bases match TRBD1. The germline gives CDR1 SGHNT, CDR2 YYREEE (reference sequence). This CDR3 region has 15 residues. V lost 2 bases and J lost 2; bases outside the gene matches: 5.

The chain uses TRBV3-1 (or the pseudogene TRBV3-2) and TRBJ2-1; a weak D match, TRBD2 (6 bases). In germline, CDR1 is LGHDT, CDR2 YNNKEL (reference sequence). The V and J ends lost 4 bases and 4 bases respectively, with 11 bases between them. The CDR3 has 14 residues. CDR3 sequence: CASSLSEGYNEQFF. Written as DNA, the CDR3 is TGTGCCAGCAGCCTTTCGGAGGGATACAATGAGCAGTTCTTC.

This chain links TRBV3-1 (or the pseudogene TRBV3-2) with TRBJ2-5, with TRBD1 matching over 10 bases. The CDR3 is 14 amino acids. Trimming at V came to 4 bases and at J to 3 bases, leaving 2 bases not matched to a gene. CDR1 is LGHDT, CDR2 YNNKEL, per germline (reference sequence). In DNA form, the CDR3 reads TGTGCCAGCAGCCGCGGACAGGGGGAAGAGACCCAGTACTTC. Translated: CASSRGQGEETQYF.

This clone has only one observation. The V and J genes are TRBV27 and TRBJ1-1, with D possibly being TRBD1 (5 bases). Germline CDR1 and CDR2: MNHEY and SMNVEV (reference sequence). The CDR3 loop spans 14 amino acids. Trimming removed 2 bases at V and 4 bases at J, with 11 bases between. The CDR3 loop reads CASSLRPGRTEAFF. CDR3 nucleotides: TGTGCCAGCAGTTTAAGGCCAGGGCGCACTGAAGCTTTCTTT.

This clone has just a few counts. The chain employs TRBV29-1 and TRBJ2-5; the D gene is possibly TRBD2 (6 bases). The CDR3 spans 14 residues. Trimming cost V 3 bases and J 2 bases, with 13 bases left between them. The germline CDR1 and CDR2 sequences are SQVTM and ANQGSEA. The DNA of the CDR3 is TGCAGCGTTGAGGCGGGACGGACGCAAGAGACCCAGTACTTC. This sequence encodes CSVEAGRTQETQYF.

The genes are TRBV12-5 and TRBJ2-2; D may be TRBD2 (5 bases). The CDR3 is made up of 17 amino acids. Trimming cost V 1 base and J 5 bases, with 17 bases left between them. Germline CDR1 and CDR2: LGHNT and FRNRAP. The chain's CDR3 is CASGLGLGLRRTGELFF. CDR3 nucleotide sequence: TGTGCTAGTGGTTTGGGACTTGGCCTCCGGAGGACCGGGGAGCTGTTTTTT.

The rearrangement links TRBV28 to TRBJ1-6, with 7 bases that match TRBD1. V shed 6 bases and J 7 bases; nucleotides not matched to a gene: 3. This CDR3 spans 13 amino acids. The germline CDR1 and CDR2 sequences are MDHEN and SYDVKM. DNA of the CDR3: TGTGCCAGCAGGGGACAGAAGAATTCACCCCTCCACTTT. This encodes CASRGQKNSPLHF.

In nucleotides, the CDR3 is TGTGCCAGCAGTGAAGTAGGGCAGGGAGGCGGCTACACCTTC. As protein: CASSEVGQGGGYTF. The chain recombines TRBV6-1 with TRBJ1-2, with D possibly matching TRBD1 (5 bases). The CDR3 is made up of 14 amino acids. Germline V gives CDR1 MNHNS, CDR2 SASEGT. The germline V and J ends were trimmed by 1 base and 8 bases, with 14 bases remaining between them.

Of note for this clone: Additional DNA sequences in this sample encode the identical CDR3. The chain links TRBV9 to TRBJ2-1; TRBD2 might be the D (5 bases). This CDR3 comprises 15 residues. The germline gives CDR1 SGDLS, CDR2 YYNGEE. V lost 5 bases and J lost 0, with 12 bases in between. This chain's CDR3 is CASSARRDSYNEQFF. The CDR3 DNA reads TGTGCCAGCAGTGCCAGACGGGACTCCTACAATGAGCAGTTCTTC. The variable domain in full, completed from reference TRBV9 and TRBJ2-1, reads DSGVTQTPKHLITATGQRVTLRCSPRSGDLSVYWYQQSLDQGLQFLIQYYNGEERAKGNILERFSAQQFPDLHSELNLSSLELGDSALYFCASSARRDSYNEQFFGPGTRLTVL.

The chain uses TRBV27 and TRBJ1-5; 7 bases are a match to TRBD1. The CDR3 consists of 17 residues. V trimming: 4 bases; J trimming: 5 bases; junction bases outside the gene matches: 14. CDR1 and CDR2 (germline): MNHEY, SMNVEV (reference sequence). In DNA, the CDR3 is TGTGCCAGCAGTTCTCAGACAGGGTTTGCGGGTGATCAGCCCCAGCATTTT. It encodes CASSSQTGFAGDQPQHF.

The V and J genes are TRBV3-1 (or the pseudogene TRBV3-2) and TRBJ1-5; D not certain. The germline V and J ends were trimmed by 1 base and 4 bases, with 8 bases remaining between them. Germline lookup yields CDR1 LGHDT and CDR2 YNNKEL (reference sequence). This CDR3 has 14 amino acids. The CDR3 sequence: CASSQGHLNQPQHF. CDR3 nucleotide sequence: TGTGCCAGCAGCCAAGGACACCTAAATCAGCCCCAGCATTTT.

The chain recombines TRBV5-1 with TRBJ1-1, with 9 bases matching TRBD1. The CDR3 extends over 17 amino acids. Looked up from germline, CDR1 is SGHRS and CDR2 is YFSETQ. Trimming took 4 bases from V and 2 from J; bases not matched to a gene: 12. The CDR3 bases are TGCGCCAGCAGCCTCGGCCCGGGACAGGGCCCCAACACTGAAGCTTTCTTT. Protein product: CASSLGPGQGPNTEAFF.

This rearrangement joins TRBV2 to TRBJ2-1; TRBD2 matches at 12 bases. Per germline, CDR1 SNHLY and CDR2 FYNNEI. The CDR3 loop spans 18 amino acids. The V and J ends lost 2 bases and 4 bases, in that order; junction bases with no gene match: 9. CDR3 nucleotide sequence: TGTGCCAGCAGTGAATATAGACTAGCGGGAGAGTCATACAATGAGCAGTTCTTC. This translates into CASSEYRLAGESYNEQFF.

This chain uses TRBV2 with TRBJ1-2, with 11 bases that match TRBD1. The CDR3 has 15 amino acids. Trimming took 5 bases from V and 0 from J; bases not matched to a gene: 2. The germline V gene encodes CDR1 SNHLY and CDR2 FYNNEI. CDR3: CASSLGQGANYGYTF. The CDR3 nucleotides read TGTGCCAGCAGTTTGGGACAGGGGGCTAACTATGGCTACACCTTC.

This clone appeared a few times. This chain links TRBV11-2 with TRBJ2-1; 13 nucleotides match TRBD2. Germline CDR1 and CDR2: SGHAT and FQNNGV. V shed 6 bases, J shed 1 base, and the junction held 6 bases outside the gene matches. This CDR3 contains 17 residues. The CDR3 coding sequence is TGTGCCAGCAGGCCCGGGACTAGCGGGGTGTCCTACAATGAGCAGTTCTTC. It encodes CASRPGTSGVSYNEQFF.

J is TRBJ2-3 and V is TRBV19, with a weak D call TRBD2 (5 bases). Trimming left V 4 bases short and J 3 bases short, with 14 bases between. CDR1 and CDR2 (germline): LNHDA, SQIVND (reference sequence). The CDR3 runs to 15 residues. DNA for the CDR3: TGTGCCAGTAGTACCCGGGGAGCGGAGACAGATACGCAGTATTTT. It yields the protein CASSTRGAETDTQYF.

The gene calls are TRBV11-2 and TRBJ1-4, with 9 bases matching TRBD1. Per germline, CDR1 SGHAT and CDR2 FQNNGV. Germline trimming cut 3 bases from V and 8 bases from J; bases unmatched to any gene: 7. The CDR3 loop spans 15 amino acids. CDR3 bases: TGTGCCAGCAGCTTTTCTGGGACAGGGTTGGAAAAACTGTTTTTT. Translating gives CASSFSGTGLEKLFF.

V is TRBV5-8 and J is TRBJ2-7; TRBD2 matches 14 bases. V shed 2 bases, J shed 6 bases, and the junction held 7 bases outside the gene matches. Germline assignment: CDR1 SGHTS and CDR2 YDEGEE. There are 16 residues in the CDR3. CDR3 nucleotide sequence: TGTGCCAGCAGCTTCACCGGGACTAGCGGGGGATCCGAGCAGTACGTC. Encoded protein: CASSFTGTSGGSEQYV.

Concerning this clone: Other DNA sequences in this specimen translate into the identical CDR3. The genes are TRBV24-1 and TRBJ2-5, with D perhaps TRBD2 (5 bases). With 7 bases removed from V and 5 bases from J, the gap between germline ends came to 10 bases. CDR3 length: 12 amino acids. CDR1 is KGHDR and CDR2 is SFDVKD in the germline V gene. The chain's CDR3 is CATSDPGETQYF. CDR3 DNA: TGTGCCACCAGCGACCCGGGGGAGACCCAGTACTTC.

This chain joins TRBV4-1 and TRBJ1-1, with D tentatively TRBD1 (5 bases). CDR1 and CDR2 from the germline V gene are MGHRA and YSYEKL. This CDR3 comprises 15 residues. Trimming stripped 3 bases from V and 4 bases from J, with 15 bases between. This chain's CDR3 is CASSQGMGGLTEAFF. The DNA for the CDR3 is TGCGCCAGCAGCCAGGGAATGGGGGGACTCACTGAAGCTTTCTTT.